The TCR beta chain under discussion was sequenced for a study of OX40 agonist ivuxolimab in advanced cancers. The table came from immunoSEQ multiplex PCR; TCRdb's copy has only in-frame clones and leaves some out. The sample records about 56,000 clones, 75% to 85% being singletons. The TCR was taken from an adult with an advanced solid tumor such as melanoma, head and neck, liver or kidney cancer. The sequencing used CD4+ or CD8+ T cells sorted from blood, collected in a trial of the OX40 agonist ivuxolimab.

CDR3 sequence (DNA): TGCGCCAGCAGCCTATTCCTAGCCAAAAACATTCAGTACTTC. Translated, it gives CASSLFLAKNIQYF. The chain carries TRBV4-1 and TRBJ2-4; D uncertain. The CDR3 is made up of 14 amino acids. The V end was cut by 4 bases, the J end by 0 bases, with 7 bases between. Germline V gives CDR1 MGHRA, CDR2 YSYEKL.